This paragraph reports one T cell receptor beta chain. Antigen: not known. Researchers isolated total RNA from whole blood without sorting T cells. The sample comes from a study of monozygotic twins with inflammatory bowel disease. Overall study results and limits: People with IBD had fewer clonotypes in common with others than healthy twins did, especially with disease activity.

From its re-call of the 5' RACE reads, TCRdb lists each CDR3 protein once, without DNA. Recorded for this sample: 200,000 to 250,000 distinct CDR3 sequences. This TCR derives from a human donor with ulcerative colitis or Crohn's disease, or a healthy co-twin of an affected twin (not recorded which). Sequencing was carried out using blood.

CDR3: CASSPRRAQGANVLTF. The J gene is TRBJ2-6, the V gene TRBV5-6; TCRdb calls TRBD1, which cannot be checked without DNA. Germline V gene sequence: CDR1 SGHDT, CDR2 YYEEEE. The CDR3 is 16 amino acids.